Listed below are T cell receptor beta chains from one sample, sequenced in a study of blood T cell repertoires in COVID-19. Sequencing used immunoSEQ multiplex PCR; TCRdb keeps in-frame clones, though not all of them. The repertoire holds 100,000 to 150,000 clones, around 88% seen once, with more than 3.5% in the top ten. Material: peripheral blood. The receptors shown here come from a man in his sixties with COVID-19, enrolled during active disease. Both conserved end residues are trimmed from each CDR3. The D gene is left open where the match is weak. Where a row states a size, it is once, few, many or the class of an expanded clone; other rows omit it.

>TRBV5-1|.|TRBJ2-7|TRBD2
ASSHGTSGAYEQY
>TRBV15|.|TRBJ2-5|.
ATSRGAQETQY
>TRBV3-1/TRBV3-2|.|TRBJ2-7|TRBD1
ASSPTGAEQY
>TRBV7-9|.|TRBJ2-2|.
ASSLVGRQGFTGELF
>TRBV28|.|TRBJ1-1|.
ASSLPGVTEAF
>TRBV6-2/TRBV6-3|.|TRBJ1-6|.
ASSRDTNSPLH
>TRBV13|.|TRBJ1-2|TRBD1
ASSLRTSDRDSGYT
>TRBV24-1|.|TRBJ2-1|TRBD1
ATSDNTGVTYNEQF
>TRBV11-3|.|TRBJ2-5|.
ASSKLGETQY
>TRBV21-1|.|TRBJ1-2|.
ASSKSTGRYGYT
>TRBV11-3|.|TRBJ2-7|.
ASSLEMTGYEQY
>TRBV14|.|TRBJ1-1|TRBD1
ASSRQGNTEAF
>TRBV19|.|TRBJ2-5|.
ASSLQETQY
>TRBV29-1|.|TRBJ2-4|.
SVGGLAKNIQY
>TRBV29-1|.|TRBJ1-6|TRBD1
IYDRGHNSPLH
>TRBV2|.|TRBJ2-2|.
ASSEFGQPNTGELF
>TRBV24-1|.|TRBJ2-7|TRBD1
ATSDQPGQGSYEQY
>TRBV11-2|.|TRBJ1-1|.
ASSLTSTGGMNTEAF
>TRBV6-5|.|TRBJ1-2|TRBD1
ASNRGQGEYGYT
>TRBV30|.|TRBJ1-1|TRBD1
AWRKPGTGGFTEAF
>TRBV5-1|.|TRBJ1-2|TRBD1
ASRKGAYGYT
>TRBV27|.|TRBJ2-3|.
ASSLTGATDTQY
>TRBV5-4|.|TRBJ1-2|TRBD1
ASSPDRDSGYT
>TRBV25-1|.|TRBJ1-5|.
ASSEAAASNQPQH
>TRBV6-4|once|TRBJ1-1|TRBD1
ASSDGTGEAF
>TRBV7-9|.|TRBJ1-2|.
ASNPDIANYGYT